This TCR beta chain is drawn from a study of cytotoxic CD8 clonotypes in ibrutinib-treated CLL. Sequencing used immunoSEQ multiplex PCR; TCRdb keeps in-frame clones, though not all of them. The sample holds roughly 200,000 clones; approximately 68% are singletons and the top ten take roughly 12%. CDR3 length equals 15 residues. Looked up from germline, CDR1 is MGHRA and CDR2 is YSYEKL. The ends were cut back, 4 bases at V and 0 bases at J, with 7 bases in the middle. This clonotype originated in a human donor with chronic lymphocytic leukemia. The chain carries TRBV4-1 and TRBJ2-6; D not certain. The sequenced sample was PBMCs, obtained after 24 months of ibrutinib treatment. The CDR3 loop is CASSLLGSGANVLTF. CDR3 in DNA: TGCGCCAGCAGCCTTCTCGGCTCTGGGGCCAACGTCCTGACTTTC.